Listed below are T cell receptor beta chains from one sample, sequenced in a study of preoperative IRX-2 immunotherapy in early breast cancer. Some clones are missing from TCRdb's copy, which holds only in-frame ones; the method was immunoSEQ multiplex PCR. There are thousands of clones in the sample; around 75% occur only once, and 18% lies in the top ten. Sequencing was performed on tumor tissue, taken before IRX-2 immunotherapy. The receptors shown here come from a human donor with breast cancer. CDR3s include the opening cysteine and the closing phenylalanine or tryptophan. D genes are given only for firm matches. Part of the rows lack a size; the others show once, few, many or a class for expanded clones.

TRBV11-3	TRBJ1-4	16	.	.	CASSPMATATNEKLFF	TGTGCCAGCAGCCCCATGGCGACAGCAACTAATGAAAAACTGTTTTTT
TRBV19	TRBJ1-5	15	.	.	CASSNRIESNQPQHF	TGTGCCAGTAGTAACCGAATCGAGAGCAATCAGCCCCAGCATTTT
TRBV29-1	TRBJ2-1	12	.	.	CSVRPRGNEQFF	TGCAGCGTTCGGCCCCGGGGGAATGAGCAGTTCTTC
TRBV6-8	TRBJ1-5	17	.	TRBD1	CASSVYRQGGLNQPQHF	TGTGCCAGCAGTGTCTACCGACAGGGGGGATTAAATCAGCCCCAGCATTTT
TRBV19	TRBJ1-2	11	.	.	CASRQGGDYTF	TGTGCCAGTAGGCAAGGGGGGGACTACACCTTC
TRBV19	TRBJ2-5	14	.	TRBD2	CASGLAGSLETQYF	TGTGCCAGTGGACTAGCGGGAAGCCTGGAGACCCAGTACTTC
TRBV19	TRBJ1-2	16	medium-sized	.	CASSIELATGGYGYTF	TGTGCCAGTAGTATAGAGTTGGCGACCGGTGGCTATGGCTACACCTTC
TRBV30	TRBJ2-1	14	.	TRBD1	CASIQGTAYNEQFF	TGTGCCTCCATACAGGGGACCGCCTACAATGAGCAGTTCTTC
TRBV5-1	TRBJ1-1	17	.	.	CASSWASGRGGVTEAFF	TGCGCCAGCAGCTGGGCCTCCGGCCGAGGTGGGGTAACTGAAGCTTTCTTT
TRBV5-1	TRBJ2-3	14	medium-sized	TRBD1	CASREGAATDTQYF	TGCGCCAGCAGAGAGGGGGCGGCCACAGATACGCAGTATTTT
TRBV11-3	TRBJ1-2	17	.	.	CASSSVPQGPVNYGYTF	TGTGCCAGCAGCTCTGTTCCTCAGGGACCCGTTAACTATGGCTACACCTTC
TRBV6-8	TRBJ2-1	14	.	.	CAISAGVLYNEQFF	TGTGCCATCAGCGCAGGGGTTCTCTACAATGAGCAGTTCTTC
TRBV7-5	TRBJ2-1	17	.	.	CASSLRQGVLQNNEQFF	TGTGCCAGCAGCTTGCGACAGGGCGTCTTACAAAACAATGAGCAGTTCTTC
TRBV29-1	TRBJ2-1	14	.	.	CSVRGAPSYNEQFF	TGCAGCGTTCGAGGGGCCCCCTCCTACAATGAGCAGTTCTTC
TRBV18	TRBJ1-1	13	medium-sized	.	CASSPRADTEAFF	TGTGCCAGCTCACCACGTGCAGACACTGAAGCTTTCTTT
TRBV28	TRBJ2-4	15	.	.	CASRPVGSGQNIQYF	TGTGCCAGCAGGCCGGTGGGTTCCGGTCAAAACATTCAGTACTTC
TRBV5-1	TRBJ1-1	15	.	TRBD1	CASSYGQGFGTEAFF	TGCGCCAGCAGTTACGGACAGGGATTTGGTACTGAAGCTTTCTTT
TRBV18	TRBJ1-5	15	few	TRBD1	CASSQGTGRNQPQHF	TGTGCCAGCTCACAAGGGACAGGTCGCAATCAGCCCCAGCATTTT
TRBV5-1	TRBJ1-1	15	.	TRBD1	CASSLKGQGGTEAFF	TGCGCCAGCAGCTTGAAGGGACAGGGAGGGACTGAAGCTTTCTTT
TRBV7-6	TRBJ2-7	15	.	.	CASSLRGGLSYEQYF	TGTGCCAGCAGCTTGCGGGGAGGCCTCTCCTACGAGCAGTACTTC
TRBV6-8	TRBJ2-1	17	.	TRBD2	CASSLRVAGGQVNEQFF	TGTGCCAGCAGTTTAAGGGTAGCGGGGGGTCAGGTTAATGAGCAGTTCTTC
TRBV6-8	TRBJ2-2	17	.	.	CASSDSTGGPSTGELFF	TGTGCCAGCAGTGACTCGACCGGGGGGCCCTCCACCGGGGAGCTGTTTTTT
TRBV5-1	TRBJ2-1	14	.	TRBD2	CASSWGGGSNEQFF	TGCGCCAGCAGCTGGGGCGGGGGTTCGAATGAGCAGTTCTTC
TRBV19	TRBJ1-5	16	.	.	CASSMFGAQGNQPQHF	TGTGCCAGTAGTATGTTCGGGGCACAGGGCAATCAGCCCCAGCATTTT
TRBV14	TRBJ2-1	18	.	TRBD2	CASSQGLAGGPGYNEQFF	TGTGCCAGCAGCCAAGGACTAGCGGGGGGGCCGGGGTACAATGAGCAGTTCTTC